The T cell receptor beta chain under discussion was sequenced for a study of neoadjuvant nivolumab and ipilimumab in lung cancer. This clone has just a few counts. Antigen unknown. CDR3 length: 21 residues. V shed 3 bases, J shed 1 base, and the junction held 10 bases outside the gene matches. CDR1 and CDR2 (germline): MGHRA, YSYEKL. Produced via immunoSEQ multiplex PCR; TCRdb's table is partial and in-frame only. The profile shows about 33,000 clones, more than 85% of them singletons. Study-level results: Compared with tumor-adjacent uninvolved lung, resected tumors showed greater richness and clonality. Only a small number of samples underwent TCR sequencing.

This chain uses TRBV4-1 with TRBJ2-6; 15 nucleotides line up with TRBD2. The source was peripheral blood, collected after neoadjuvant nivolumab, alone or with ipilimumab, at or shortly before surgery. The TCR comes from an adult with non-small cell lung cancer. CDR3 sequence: CASSHIGLAGGPGSGANVLTF. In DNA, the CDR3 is TGCGCCAGCAGCCATATCGGACTAGCGGGAGGGCCTGGGTCTGGGGCCAACGTCCTGACTTTC.